A selection of T cell receptor beta chains follows, all from one sample in a study of human T cells and chemical hapten exposure. TCRdb used MiXCR to reprocess the RACE reads, holding one entry per CDR3 protein. The data show about 120,000 distinct CDR3 sequences, about an eighth seen once. This specimen consisted of whole blood, obtained in connection with sensitization to the hapten diphenylcyclopropenone (DPC). The source of these receptors is a woman between 45 and 60 years old with alopecia areata. Some clones in this sample may be carry-over from other donors' samples. The CDR3 runs from the conserved cysteine through the conserved F or W. D genes are given only for firm matches. Clone size is stated in some rows and not others, as once, few, many or a class when expanded.

v_call,clone_size,j_call,d_call,cdr3_nt,cdr3_aa
TRBV13,NA,TRBJ1-6,TRBD1,TGTGCCAGCAGCCCATGGACAGGGGGAGTCAATTCACCCCTCCACTTT,CASSPWTGGVNSPLHF
TRBV20-1,NA,TRBJ2-7,NA,TGCAGTGCTAGGTTAGCCCGACCCCCCTACGAGCAGTACTTC,CSARLARPPYEQYF
TRBV29-1,many,TRBJ1-3,NA,TGCAGCGTTGGGAGCTCTGGAAACACCATATATTTT,CSVGSSGNTIYF
TRBV6-5,many,TRBJ1-4,NA,TGTGCCAGCAGTCACGGGGGCACTAATGAAAAACTGTTTTTT,CASSHGGTNEKLFF
TRBV28,few,TRBJ1-5,NA,TGTGCCAGCATCCTCCATAGCAATCAGCCCCGGCATTTT,CASILHSNQPRHF
TRBV4-1,NA,TRBJ2-2,NA,TGCGCCAGCAAGGGGCAAACCGGGGAGCTGTTTTTT,CASKGQTGELFF
TRBV6-6,few,TRBJ1-4,NA,TGTGCCAGCAGTTCCCTTGCAACTAATGAAAAACTGTTTTTT,CASSSLATNEKLFF
TRBV9,many,TRBJ2-5,NA,TGTGCCAGCAGCGCACCGCCCCCGGGACGAAAGACCCAGTACTTC,CASSAPPPGRKTQYF
TRBV18,many,TRBJ2-7,NA,TGTGCCAGCTCACCACCGCCCAGGGGCCACGAGCAGTACTTC,CASSPPPRGHEQYF
TRBV11-2,NA,TRBJ1-3,NA,TGTGCCAGCAGCTTCAGGGGTGGAAACACCATATATTTT,CASSFRGGNTIYF
TRBV6-1,many,TRBJ2-7,TRBD1,TGTGCCAGCAGTGCAAGACAGGGGTACGAGCAGTACTTC,CASSARQGYEQYF
TRBV7-9,many,TRBJ1-1,TRBD1,TGTGCCAGCAGCTTCGTGACAGGGGACACTGAAGCTTTCTTT,CASSFVTGDTEAFF
TRBV5-4,NA,TRBJ1-1,NA,TGTGCCAGCAGCGTACGGACGGGGGTTGTGAACACTGAAGCTTTCTTT,CASSVRTGVVNTEAFF
TRBV3-1,many,TRBJ2-5,TRBD2,TGTGCCAGCAGCCGTGTAGCGGGGGCGTTAGAGACCCAGTACTTC,CASSRVAGALETQYF
TRBV5-1,few,TRBJ1-1,TRBD1,TGCGCCAGCAGCTTGGGACAGGGGGCACAGGCTTTCTTT,CASSLGQGAQAFF
TRBV7-9,few,TRBJ2-3,TRBD2,TGTGCCAGCAGCCTGGGACTAGCGGTAGGCACAGATACGCAGTATTTT,CASSLGLAVGTDTQYF
TRBV2,many,TRBJ2-2,NA,TGTGCCAGTCAGGGGACTCTACGCACCGGGGAGCTGTTTTTT,CASQGTLRTGELFF